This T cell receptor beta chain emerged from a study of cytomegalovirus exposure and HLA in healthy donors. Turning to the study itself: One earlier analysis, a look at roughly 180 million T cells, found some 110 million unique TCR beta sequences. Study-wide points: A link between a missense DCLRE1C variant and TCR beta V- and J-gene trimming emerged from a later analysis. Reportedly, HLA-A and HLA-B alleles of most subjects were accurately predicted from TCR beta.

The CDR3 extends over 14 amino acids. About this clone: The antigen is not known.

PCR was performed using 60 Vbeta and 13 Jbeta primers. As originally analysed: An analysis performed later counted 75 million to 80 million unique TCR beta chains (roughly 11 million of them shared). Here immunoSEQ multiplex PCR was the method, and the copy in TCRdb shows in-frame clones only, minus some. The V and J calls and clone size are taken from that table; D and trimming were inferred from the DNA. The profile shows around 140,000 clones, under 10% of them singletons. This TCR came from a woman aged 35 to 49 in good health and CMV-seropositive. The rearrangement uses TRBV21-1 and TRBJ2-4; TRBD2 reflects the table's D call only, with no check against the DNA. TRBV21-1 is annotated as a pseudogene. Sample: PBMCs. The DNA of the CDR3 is TGTGCCAGCAGCAAAGTTAGCGCCAAAAACATTCAGTACTTC. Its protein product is CASSKVSAKNIQYF.